This TCR beta chain comes out of a study of cytomegalovirus exposure and HLA in healthy donors. Study-level points and caveats: According to the study, around 150 TCR beta chains were cytomegalovirus-associated.

In the case of this clone: The target antigen is unknown.

Assay: immunoSEQ multiplex PCR; the TCRdb copy retains only in-frame clones and omits some. The sample includes under 200,000 clones, roughly 86% of them seen just once. The CDR3 consists of 15 residues. The ends were cut back, 0 bases at V and 0 bases at J, with 6 bases in the middle. Germline CDR1 LNHDA, CDR2 SQIVND (reference sequence). The clonotype was recovered from a young man in good health and CMV-seropositive. The chain uses TRBV19 and TRBJ1-3; no clear D. Source material: PBMCs. The CDR3 sequence: CASSIDGVSGNTIYF. As DNA, the CDR3 is TGTGCCAGTAGTATAGACGGAGTCTCTGGAAACACCATATATTTT.